These 27 T cell receptor beta chains came from one sample sequenced in a study of radiation and T cells in renal cell carcinoma. Specified time point: blood 2 weeks post-SBRT. Described treatment: 15 Gy SBRT to primary tumor, nephrectomy 4 weeks later. The protocol was immunoSEQ multiplex PCR, while the TCRdb copy is restricted to in-frame clones and leaves out a portion. The table includes about 150,000 clones, roughly 89% detected once. Here the sequenced sample was blood, taken from a patient whose treatment included radiotherapy and nephrectomy. The receptor set was obtained from a woman between 50 and 59 years old with renal cell carcinoma.

This clone was detected a few times. The conserved phenylalanine or tryptophan normally closing the CDR3 is absent here, so this likely arose from a read error. Because the CDR3's place on the DNA is in doubt, the DNA is left out and the CDR3 is given as listed by TCRdb. The chain combines TRBV7-9 with TRBJ1-1; TRBD1, as called in the table, went unchecked against the DNA. With termini counted, the CDR3 has 12 amino acids. The germline gives CDR1 SEHNR, CDR2 FQNEAQ (reference sequence). CDR3 protein: CASSQGSFDRLS.

The J gene is TRBJ2-6, the V gene TRBV5-1, with TRBD1 identical over 7 bases. Looked up from germline, CDR1 is SGHRS and CDR2 is YFSETQ. This CDR3 is 17 amino acids long. V gave up 2 bases and J gave up 0 bases; unmatched junction bases: 5. The CDR3 DNA reads as TGCGCCAGCAGCTTACAGGGGCCGGACTCTGGGGCCAACGTCCTGACTTTC. It translates to CASSLQGPDSGANVLTF.

This clone is a singleton in its sample. The gene calls are TRBV19 and TRBJ2-6, with a tentative D call TRBD2 (5 bases). Looked up from germline, CDR1 is LNHDA and CDR2 is SQIVND (reference sequence). The ends were cut back, 6 bases at V and 2 bases at J, with 11 bases in the middle. CDR3 size: 15 residues. CDR3 amino acids: CASSGGWAGANVLTF. As DNA, the CDR3 is TGTGCCAGTAGCGGAGGCTGGGCTGGGGCCAACGTCCTGACTTTC.

The genes are TRBV12-2 and TRBJ2-5; the table's D gene call, TRBD1, was not cross checked with the DNA. TRBV12-2 is listed as a pseudogene. The CDR3 spans 14 residues. DNA for the CDR3: TGTGCAAGTCGCTTAGAGCACAGCCAAGAGACCCAGTACTTC. It encodes CASRLEHSQETQYF.

Only one count was recorded for this clone. The CDR3 here is CASSRGVETEAFF. As DNA, the CDR3 is TGTGCCAGTAGTCGAGGGGTGGAAACTGAAGCTTTCTTT. This chain connects TRBV19 to TRBJ1-1, with D possibly matching TRBD1 (5 bases). The germline gives CDR1 LNHDA, CDR2 SQIVND (reference sequence). The CDR3 covers 13 residues. Trimming shortened V by 5 bases and J by 5 bases, and 12 bases separated the two germline ends.

J is TRBJ2-7 and V is TRBV10-3; D is unresolved. This CDR3 is 14 amino acids long. Deletions cut 2 bases from V and 2 bases from J, with 10 bases between. CDR1 is ENHRY, CDR2 SYGVKD, per germline. CDR3 protein: CAISEKVNTYEQYF. The CDR3 region has the DNA TGTGCCATCAGTGAGAAGGTAAACACCTACGAGCAGTACTTC.

This chain links TRBV10-3 with TRBJ1-2; a weak D match, TRBD1 (6 bases). There are 14 residues in the CDR3. V lost 10 bases and J 6 bases, leaving 21 bases between the germline ends. Germline CDR1 and CDR2: ENHRY and SYGVKD. For the CDR3, the DNA is TGTGCCAGCAGGACCTATGGGGGCGGGGATGGCTACACCTTC. Protein sequence: CASRTYGGGDGYTF.

The rearrangement links TRBV28 to TRBJ1-2; weak D call: TRBD1 (6 bases). Between the trimmed V and J ends, which lost 2 bases and 7 bases, there was a span of 23 bases. CDR3 size: 17 residues. CDR1 and CDR2 (germline): MDHEN, SYDVKM. DNA for the CDR3: TGTGCCAGCAGTTTAACCCCACCCGGCACCGACAGGTCTGGCTACACCTTC. Amino acid sequence: CASSLTPPGTDRSGYTF.

The chain recombines TRBV6-1 with TRBJ2-7; TRBD1 is a possible D gene (5 bases). Trimming shortened V by 3 bases and J by 2 bases, and 17 bases separated the two germline ends. The V gene's germline CDR1 is MNHNS and CDR2 SASEGT. The CDR3 runs to 16 residues. The CDR3 loop reads CASSDPGVRVTYEQYF. The DNA for the CDR3 is TGTGCCAGCAGTGACCCGGGTGTCAGGGTAACCTACGAGCAGTACTTC.

The V gene is TRBV7-3, the J gene TRBJ2-2, with D unresolved. CDR1 is SGHTA, CDR2 FQGTGA, per germline. V was pared by 0 bases and J by 1 base, with 9 bases between. The CDR3 spans 16 residues. CDR3 nucleotides: TGTGCCAGCAGCTTAACGGGCGTGAGGAACACCGGGGAGCTGTTTTTT. It yields the protein CASSLTGVRNTGELFF.

V is TRBV11-2 and J is TRBJ1-6; D is unresolved. The CDR3 contains 12 residues. V was shortened by 3 bases and J by 8 bases, with 5 bases between the two germline ends. Per germline, CDR1 SGHAT and CDR2 FQNNGV. The CDR3 DNA reads TGTGCCAGCAGCTTCAACGATTCACCCCTCCACTTT. Translating gives CASSFNDSPLHF.

This clone appeared a single time. The V gene is TRBV4-1, the J gene TRBJ1-2, with 8 positions matching TRBD1. CDR1 is MGHRA, CDR2 YSYEKL, per germline. V dropped 0 bases and J dropped 4; count of bases not matched to a gene: 7. CDR3 size: 16 residues. CDR3 DNA: TGCGCCAGCAGCCAAGATAGTACAGGGGGAGGCTATGGCTACACCTTC. Encoded protein: CASSQDSTGGGYGYTF.

V usage is TRBV6-6 and J usage is TRBJ2-7; 10 bases agree with TRBD1. Germline loops: CDR1 MNHNY, CDR2 SVGAGI (reference sequence). The J segment lost 3 bases and the V segment lost 5 bases, leaving 4 bases of the junction unmatched. The CDR3 sequence is 14 residues long. As DNA, the CDR3 is TGTGCCAGCAGTGCATGGACAGGGGGCTACGAGCAGTACTTC. This codes for CASSAWTGGYEQYF.

The V gene is TRBV5-4, the J gene TRBJ2-6; TRBD1 or TRBD2 may be the D gene (6 bases each). The V gene's germline CDR1 is SGHNT and CDR2 YYREEE (reference sequence). This CDR3 comprises 17 residues. V dropped 7 bases and J dropped 0 bases, with 17 bases sitting between them. The CDR3 bases are TGTGCCAGCGGAGGGGGGCACTTAAGCTCTGGGGCCAACGTCCTGACTTTC. It codes for CASGGGHLSSGANVLTF.

The chain recombines TRBV19 with TRBJ2-3; D ambiguous. CDR3 size: 14 residues. Germline V lookup: CDR1 LNHDA, CDR2 SQIVND (reference sequence). V gave up 9 bases and J gave up 0 bases, with 13 bases separating them. The CDR3 protein is CASTKHSSTDTQYF. Written as DNA, the CDR3 is TGTGCCAGCACAAAACACTCTAGCACAGATACGCAGTATTTT. Drawing the rest from reference TRBV19 and TRBJ2-3, the complete variable domain is DGGITQSPKYLFRKEGQNVTLSCEQNLNHDAMYWYRQDPGQGLRLIYYSQIVNDFQKGDIAEGYSVSREKKESFPLTVTSAQKNPTAFYLCASTKHSSTDTQYFGPGTRLTVL.

The CDR3 is CASSPNKGSTDTQYF. The CDR3 DNA follows: TGTGCCAGCTCACCAAATAAGGGGAGCACAGATACGCAGTATTTT. V gene TRBV18 combines with J gene TRBJ2-3; D perhaps matches TRBD1 (5 bases). Germline V gene data show CDR1 as KGHSH and CDR2 as LQKENI. The CDR3 sequence is 15 residues long. Trimming took off 2 bases at V and 0 bases at J, with 9 bases between the two ends.

V usage is TRBV5-4 and J usage is TRBJ2-1, with 11 bases fitting TRBD2. Germline V lookup: CDR1 SGHNT, CDR2 YYREEE (reference sequence). The CDR3 runs 15 residues. The V gene end was trimmed by 4 bases and the J gene end by 10 bases; junction bases not matched to a gene: 10. In DNA form, the CDR3 reads TGTGCCAGCAGCGAAAGACTAGCGGGGACGTTGGAGCAGTTCTTC. It specifies CASSERLAGTLEQFF.

The chain is built from TRBV2 and TRBJ1-6, with D perhaps matching TRBD1 (5 bases). Per germline, CDR1 SNHLY and CDR2 FYNNEI. The CDR3 length is 17 residues. V gave up 5 bases and J gave up 9 bases, with 23 bases separating them. This CDR3 is CASSTNARAGTGSPLHF. In nucleotides, the CDR3 is TGTGCCAGCAGTACCAATGCTAGGGCAGGGACGGGTTCACCCCTCCACTTT.

V is TRBV7-2 and J is TRBJ2-3, with 8 bases fitting TRBD2. From germline, CDR1 is SGHTA and CDR2 FQGNSA. The V segment lost 5 bases and the J segment 5 bases; nucleotides outside the gene matches: 9. This CDR3 has 15 amino acids. The CDR3 sequence is CASSPGGRGRDTQYF. DNA for the CDR3: TGTGCCAGCAGCCCGGGGGGGAGGGGTAGAGATACGCAGTATTTT.

The chain is built from TRBV9 and TRBJ1-4, with unresolved D. Looked up from germline, CDR1 is SGDLS and CDR2 is YYNGEE. The CDR3 loop spans 15 amino acids. The ends were cut back, 6 bases at V and 8 bases at J, with 20 bases in the middle. The CDR3 region has the DNA TGTGCCAGCAACTTGATTGGGGATATGAGGGAAAAACTGTTTTTT. Its translation: CASNLIGDMREKLFF.

The chain employs TRBV4-2 and TRBJ2-2; the D gene is possibly TRBD1 (5 bases). The germline gives CDR1 LGHNA, CDR2 YNFKEQ. The V gene lost 1 base and the J gene lost 2 bases, with 11 bases spanning the gap. The CDR3 spans 16 residues. CDR3 residues: CASSQGRGGNTGELFF. CDR3 bases: TGTGCCAGCAGCCAAGGTAGGGGTGGAAACACCGGGGAGCTGTTTTTT.

This rearrangement joins TRBV7-2 to TRBJ1-2; no firm D call. The CDR3 covers 13 residues. Trimming stripped 1 base from V and 4 bases from J, with 7 bases between. In germline, CDR1 is SGHTA, CDR2 FQGNSA. CDR3 residues: CASSLEPTYGYTF. The CDR3 nucleotides read TGTGCCAGCAGCTTAGAACCCACCTATGGCTACACCTTC.

The chain joins TRBV5-1 to TRBJ1-1; D is ambiguous. The CDR3 is 14 residues long. CDR1 is SGHRS, CDR2 YFSETQ, per germline. V lost 4 bases and J 4 bases, leaving 14 bases between the germline ends. This CDR3 is CASSAQPVGTEAFF. In DNA, the CDR3 is TGCGCCAGCAGCGCCCAGCCGGTCGGCACTGAAGCTTTCTTT.

The chain joins TRBV4-3 to TRBJ1-1; 7 positions agree with TRBD1. CDR1 and CDR2 (germline): LGHNA, YSLEER. Trimming removed 3 bases from V and 2 bases from J; junction bases left unmatched: 6. CDR3 length: 15 residues. CDR3 residues: CASSQGRTGNTEAFF. CDR3 nucleotides: TGCGCCAGCAGCCAGGGTAGGACAGGTAACACTGAAGCTTTCTTT.

The J gene is TRBJ1-1, the V gene TRBV7-8; D is undetermined. Germline-derived CDR1 and CDR2 are SGHVS and FQNEAQ. V was pared by 3 bases and J by 3 bases, with 11 bases between. CDR3 length: 14 residues. CDR3 in amino acids: CASSFSPKHTEAFF. For the CDR3, the DNA is TGTGCCAGCAGCTTTAGTCCGAAACACACTGAAGCTTTCTTT. Full variable domain (remainder filled in from reference TRBV7-8 and TRBJ1-1): GAGVSQSPRYKVAKRGQDVALRCDPISGHVSLFWYQQALGQGPEFLTYFQNEAQLDKSGLPSDRFFAERPEGSVSTLKIQRTQQEDSAVYLCASSFSPKHTEAFFGQGTRLTVV.

V gene TRBV7-9 combines with J gene TRBJ2-5; the D gene could be TRBD1 or TRBD2 (6 bases each). Germline loops: CDR1 SEHNR, CDR2 FQNEAQ (reference sequence). V was trimmed by 1 base and J by 3 bases, leaving 12 bases between them. The CDR3 has 15 amino acids. CDR3 bases: TGTGCCAGCAGCTTAGAACCGGGGGCAGAAGAGACCCAGTACTTC. Amino acids: CASSLEPGAEETQYF.

The chain links TRBV6-1 to TRBJ1-2, with a tentative D call TRBD1 (5 bases). This CDR3 spans 15 amino acids. Trimming shortened V by 0 bases and J by 7 bases, and 15 bases separated the two germline ends. Germline values: CDR1 MNHNS, CDR2 SASEGT. This CDR3 reads CASSEAGDFYGGYTF. The CDR3 DNA sequence: TGTGCCAGCAGTGAAGCGGGGGACTTCTACGGTGGCTACACCTTC.